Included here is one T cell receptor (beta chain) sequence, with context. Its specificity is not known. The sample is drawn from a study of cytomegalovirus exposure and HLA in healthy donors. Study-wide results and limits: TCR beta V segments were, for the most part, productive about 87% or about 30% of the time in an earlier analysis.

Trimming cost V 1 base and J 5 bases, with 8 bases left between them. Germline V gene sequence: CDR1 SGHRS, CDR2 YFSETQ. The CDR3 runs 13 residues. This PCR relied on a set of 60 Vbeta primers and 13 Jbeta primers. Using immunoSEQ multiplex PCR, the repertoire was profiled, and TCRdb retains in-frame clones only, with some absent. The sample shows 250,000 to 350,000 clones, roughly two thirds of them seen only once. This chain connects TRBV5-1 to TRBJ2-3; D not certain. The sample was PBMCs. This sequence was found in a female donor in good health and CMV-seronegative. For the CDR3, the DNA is TGCGCCAGCAGCTTGATTCAGATAGATACGCAGTATTTT. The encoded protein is CASSLIQIDTQYF.